The present entry profiles one TCR beta chain with its context. What it recognizes is unknown. For each subset, genomic DNA was distributed in equal portions over several immunoSEQ plates. The sequenced material, unsorted PBMC DNA, was run on ten immunoSEQ deep assay plates. The protocol was immunoSEQ multiplex PCR, while the TCRdb copy is restricted to in-frame clones and leaves out a portion. The data hold more than 400,000 clones, with approximately 80% observed a single time. Donors were healthy HIV-negative adults without recently reported acute infections or vaccinations. The sample comes from a study of shared clonotypes between healthy human individuals. The study's findings and limits: Clonotype sharing levels among donors were expected to vary with sequencing depth.

The sequenced material came from PBMCs. The receptor's source is a woman aged 40 to 55 in good health. Some clones in this sample may be carry-over from other donors' samples.

The CDR3 region is CASSSGQGADTQYF. DNA of the CDR3: TGTGCCAGCAGTTCCGGACAGGGGGCGGATACGCAGTATTTT. The rearrangement uses TRBV6-4 and TRBJ2-3; 11 positions match TRBD1. This CDR3 is built from 14 residues. The germline V gene encodes CDR1 MRHNA and CDR2 SNTAGT. Trimming at V came to 5 bases and at J to 6 bases, leaving 4 bases not matched to a gene.